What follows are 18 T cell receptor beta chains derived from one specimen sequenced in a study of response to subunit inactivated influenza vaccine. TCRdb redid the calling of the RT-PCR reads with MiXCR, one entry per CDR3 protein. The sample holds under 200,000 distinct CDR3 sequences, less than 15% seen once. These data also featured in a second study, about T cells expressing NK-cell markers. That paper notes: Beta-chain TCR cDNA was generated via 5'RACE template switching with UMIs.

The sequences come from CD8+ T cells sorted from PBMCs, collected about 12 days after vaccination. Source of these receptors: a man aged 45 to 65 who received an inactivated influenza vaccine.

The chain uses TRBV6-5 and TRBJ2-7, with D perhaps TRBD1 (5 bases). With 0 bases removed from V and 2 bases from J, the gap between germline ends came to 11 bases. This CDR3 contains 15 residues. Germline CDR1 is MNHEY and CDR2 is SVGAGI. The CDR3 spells CASSYSRDRPYEQYF. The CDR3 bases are TGTGCCAGCAGTTACTCGAGAGACAGACCCTACGAGCAGTACTTC.

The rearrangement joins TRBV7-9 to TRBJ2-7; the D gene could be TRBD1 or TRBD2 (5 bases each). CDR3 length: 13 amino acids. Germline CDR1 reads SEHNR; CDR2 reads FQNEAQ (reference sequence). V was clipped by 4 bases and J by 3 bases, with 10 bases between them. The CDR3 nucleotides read TGTGCCAGCAGCTCGGGACCCGACTACGAGCAGTACTTC. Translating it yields CASSSGPDYEQYF.

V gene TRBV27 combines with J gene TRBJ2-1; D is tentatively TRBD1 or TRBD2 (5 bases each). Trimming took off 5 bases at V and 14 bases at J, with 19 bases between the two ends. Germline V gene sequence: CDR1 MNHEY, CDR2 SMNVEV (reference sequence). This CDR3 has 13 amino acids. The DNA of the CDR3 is TGTGCCAGCAGTCCCCTACGGGGCAGGGTAAAGTTCTTC. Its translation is CASSPLRGRVKFF.

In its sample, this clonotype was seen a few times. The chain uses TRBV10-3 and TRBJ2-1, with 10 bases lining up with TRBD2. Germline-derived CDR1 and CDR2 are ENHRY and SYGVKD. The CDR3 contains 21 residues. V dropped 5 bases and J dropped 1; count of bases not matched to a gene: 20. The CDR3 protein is CAISLPGLALSSPPSYNEQFF. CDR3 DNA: TGTGCCATCAGTCTACCGGGACTAGCGCTTTCCTCCCCGCCTTCCTACAATGAGCAGTTCTTC.

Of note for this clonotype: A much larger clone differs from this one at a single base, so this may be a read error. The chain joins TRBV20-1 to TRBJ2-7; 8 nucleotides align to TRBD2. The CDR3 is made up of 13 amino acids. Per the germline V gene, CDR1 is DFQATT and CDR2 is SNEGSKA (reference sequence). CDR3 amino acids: CSVPGRGDYEHYF. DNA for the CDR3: TGCAGTGTCCCCGGGAGGGGGGACTACGAGCACTACTTC.

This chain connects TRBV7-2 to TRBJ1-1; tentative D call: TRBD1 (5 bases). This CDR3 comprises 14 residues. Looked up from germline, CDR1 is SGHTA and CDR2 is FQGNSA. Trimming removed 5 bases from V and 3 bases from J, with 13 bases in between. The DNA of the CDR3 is TGTGCCAGCAGCGCGTGGGGCGGGGACACTGAAGCTTTCTTT. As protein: CASSAWGGDTEAFF. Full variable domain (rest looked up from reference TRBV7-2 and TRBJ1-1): GAGVSQSPSNKVTEKGKDVELRCDPISGHTALYWYRQSLGQGLEFLIYFQGNSAPDKSGLPSDRFSAERTGGSVSTLTIQRTQQEDSAVYLCASSAWGGDTEAFFGQGTRLTVV.

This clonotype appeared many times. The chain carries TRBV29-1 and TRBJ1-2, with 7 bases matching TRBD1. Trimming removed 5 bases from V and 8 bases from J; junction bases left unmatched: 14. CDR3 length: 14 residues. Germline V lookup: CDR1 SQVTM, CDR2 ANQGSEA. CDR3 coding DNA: TGCAGCGTTAAACGGGCCGACAGGGCAGGAGGCTACACCTTC. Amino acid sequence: CSVKRADRAGGYTF.

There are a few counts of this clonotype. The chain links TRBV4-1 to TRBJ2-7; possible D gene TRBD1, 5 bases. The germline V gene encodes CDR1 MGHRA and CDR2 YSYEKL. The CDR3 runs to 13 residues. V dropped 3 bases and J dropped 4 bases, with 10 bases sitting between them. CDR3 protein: CASSHQTAYEQYF. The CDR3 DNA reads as TGCGCCAGCAGCCACCAGACAGCTTACGAGCAGTACTTC.

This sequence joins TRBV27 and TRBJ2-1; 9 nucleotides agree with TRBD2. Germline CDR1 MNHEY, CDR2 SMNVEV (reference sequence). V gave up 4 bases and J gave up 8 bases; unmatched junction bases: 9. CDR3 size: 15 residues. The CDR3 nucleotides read TGTGCCAGCAGTTCCCGGGTAGCGGGAGACGATGAGCAGTTCTTC. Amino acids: CASSSRVAGDDEQFF.

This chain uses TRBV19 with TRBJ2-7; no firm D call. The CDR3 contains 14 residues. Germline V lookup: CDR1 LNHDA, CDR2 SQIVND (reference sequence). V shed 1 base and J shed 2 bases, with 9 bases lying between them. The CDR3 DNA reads TGTGCCAGTAGTATAGCCGTCGATACCTACGAGCAGTACTTC. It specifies CASSIAVDTYEQYF.

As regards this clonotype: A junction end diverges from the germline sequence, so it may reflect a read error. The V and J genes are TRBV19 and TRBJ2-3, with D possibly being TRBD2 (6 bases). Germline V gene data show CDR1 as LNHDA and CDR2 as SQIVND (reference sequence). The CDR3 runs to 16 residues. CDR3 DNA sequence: TGTGCCAGTAGTATTTTGATCGGAACTAGCACAGATGCGCAGTATTTT. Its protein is CASSILIGTSTDAQYF.

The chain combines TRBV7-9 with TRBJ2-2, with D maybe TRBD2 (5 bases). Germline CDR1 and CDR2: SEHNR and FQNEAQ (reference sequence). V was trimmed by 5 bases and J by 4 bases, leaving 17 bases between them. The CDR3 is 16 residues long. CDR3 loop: CASSRMLAMATGELFF. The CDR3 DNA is TGTGCCAGCAGCCGGATGTTAGCGATGGCCACCGGGGAGCTGTTTTTT.

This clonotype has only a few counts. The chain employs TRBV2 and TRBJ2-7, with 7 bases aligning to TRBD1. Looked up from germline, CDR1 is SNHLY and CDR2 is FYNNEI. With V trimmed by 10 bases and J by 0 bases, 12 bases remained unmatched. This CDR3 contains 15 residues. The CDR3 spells CATLGTGDLSYEQYF. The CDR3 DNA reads TGTGCCACCCTGGGTACAGGGGACCTCTCCTACGAGCAGTACTTC.

The CDR3 here is CASSLISHPNEQFF. In DNA, the CDR3 is TGTGCCAGCAGCTTAATTTCACATCCCAATGAGCAGTTCTTC. This chain uses TRBV7-2 with TRBJ2-1; no definite D call. Germline V gene lookup returns CDR1 SGHTA and CDR2 FQGNSA. V lost 2 bases and J 6 bases, leaving 11 bases between the germline ends. The length of the CDR3 is 14 residues.

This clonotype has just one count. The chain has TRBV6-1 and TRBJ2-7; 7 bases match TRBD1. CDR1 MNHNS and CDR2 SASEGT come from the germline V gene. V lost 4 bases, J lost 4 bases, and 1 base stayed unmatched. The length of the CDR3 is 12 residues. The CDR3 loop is CASSATGYEQYF. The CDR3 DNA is TGTGCCAGCAGTGCGACAGGGTACGAGCAGTACTTC.

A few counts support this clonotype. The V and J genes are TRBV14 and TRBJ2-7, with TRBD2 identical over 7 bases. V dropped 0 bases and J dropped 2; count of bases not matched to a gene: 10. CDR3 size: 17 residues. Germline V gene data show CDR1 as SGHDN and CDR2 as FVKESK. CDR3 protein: CASSQEAGPIRTYEQYF. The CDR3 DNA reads TGTGCCAGCAGCCAAGAAGCGGGGCCAATCCGGACCTACGAGCAGTACTTC.

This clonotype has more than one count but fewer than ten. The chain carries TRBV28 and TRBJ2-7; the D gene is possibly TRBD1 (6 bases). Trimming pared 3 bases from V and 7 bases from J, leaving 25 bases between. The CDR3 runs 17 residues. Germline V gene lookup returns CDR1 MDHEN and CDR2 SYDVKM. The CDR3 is CASSLVSQGTLLREQYF. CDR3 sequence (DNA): TGTGCCAGCAGTTTGGTAAGCCAGGGGACCCTCCTACGTGAGCAGTACTTC. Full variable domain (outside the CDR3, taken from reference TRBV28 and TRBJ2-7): DVKVTQSSRYLVKRTGEKVFLECVQDMDHENMFWYRQDPGLGLRLIYFSYDVKMKEKGDIPEGYSVSREKKERFSLILESASTNQTSMYLCASSLVSQGTLLREQYFGPGTRLTVT.

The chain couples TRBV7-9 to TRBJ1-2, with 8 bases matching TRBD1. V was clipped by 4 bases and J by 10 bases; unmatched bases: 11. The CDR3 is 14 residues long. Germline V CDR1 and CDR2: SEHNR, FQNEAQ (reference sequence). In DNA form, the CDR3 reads TGTGCCAGCAGCTCCAGACGGACAGGGAGGGTCTACACCTTC. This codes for CASSSRRTGRVYTF.